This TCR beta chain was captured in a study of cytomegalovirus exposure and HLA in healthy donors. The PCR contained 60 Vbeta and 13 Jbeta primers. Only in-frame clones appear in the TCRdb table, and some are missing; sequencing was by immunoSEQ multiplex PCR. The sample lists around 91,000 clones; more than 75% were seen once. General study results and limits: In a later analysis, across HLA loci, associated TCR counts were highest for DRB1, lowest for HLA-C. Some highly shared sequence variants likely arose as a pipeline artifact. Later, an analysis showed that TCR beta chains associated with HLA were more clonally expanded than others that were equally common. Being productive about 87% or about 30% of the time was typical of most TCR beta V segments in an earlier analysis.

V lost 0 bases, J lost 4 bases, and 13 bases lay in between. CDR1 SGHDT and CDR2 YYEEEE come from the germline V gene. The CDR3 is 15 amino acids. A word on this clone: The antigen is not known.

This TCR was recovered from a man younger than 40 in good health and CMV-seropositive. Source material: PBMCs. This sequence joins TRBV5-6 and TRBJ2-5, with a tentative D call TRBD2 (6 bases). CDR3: CASSLAGEGGETQYF. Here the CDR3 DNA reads TGTGCCAGCAGCTTGGCGGGAGAAGGTGGAGAGACCCAGTACTTC.